Below, 9 T cell receptor beta chains from the same sample are listed, as sequenced in a study of blood T cells in healthy people across ages. A J-beta primer mix and a sample-barcoded 5' primer were used in a second PCR of roughly 6 to 12 cycles. TCRdb called the 5' RACE reads again in MiXCR, with one record for every CDR3 protein. The sample holds 600,000 or so distinct CDR3 sequences, approximately 30% seen once. The sample was blood. These receptors all stem from a woman aged 80 or older in good health.

Note on this clonotype: Being one base from a much bigger clone, this may be a read error. The chain employs TRBV28 and TRBJ2-5; 12 bases are shared with TRBD2. Near its end, the DNA agrees better with TRBJ2-1, so the J call may be wrong. This CDR3 contains 16 residues. CDR1 MDHEN and CDR2 SYDVKM come from the germline V gene. As DNA, the CDR3 is TGTGCCAGCAGTTTACAGACTAGCGGGGGCCAAGAGACCCAGTTCTTC. Translating it yields CASSLQTSGGQETQFF.

This sequence joins TRBV5-5 and TRBJ2-2; D gene uncertain. This CDR3 is built from 14 residues. The V end was cut by 3 bases, the J end by 0 bases, with 6 bases between. Germline assignment: CDR1 SGHKS and CDR2 YYEKEE (reference sequence). CDR3 in amino acids: CASSSTTNTGELFF. CDR3 DNA: TGTGCCAGCAGCTCAACTACGAACACCGGGGAGCTGTTTTTT.

In its sample, this clonotype was seen a few times. The chain couples TRBV28 to TRBJ1-6; D is possibly TRBD1 (5 bases). Germline CDR1 MDHEN, CDR2 SYDVKM. Trimming cost V 2 bases and J 10 bases, with 12 bases left between them. This CDR3 region has 14 residues. The CDR3 spells CASSLDGTDSPLHF. The CDR3 bases are TGTGCCAGCAGTTTAGATGGGACCGACTCACCCCTCCACTTT.

The sample holds a few counts of this clonotype. This chain uses TRBV25-1 with TRBJ1-2, with D possibly being TRBD1 (6 bases). The germline V gene encodes CDR1 MGHDK and CDR2 SYGVNS. V lost 3 bases and J 8 bases, leaving 19 bases between the germline ends. The CDR3 loop spans 15 amino acids. Here the CDR3 DNA reads TGTGCCAGCAGTGAGGGGGGCCCAGGAGGGTTCGGCTACACCTTC. Translating gives CASSEGGPGGFGYTF.

This clonotype occurred many times. This chain joins TRBV20-1 and TRBJ2-5; no firm D call. Trimming stripped 1 base from V and 2 bases from J, with 11 bases between. The CDR3 consists of 14 residues. Germline V lookup: CDR1 DFQATT, CDR2 SNEGSKA (reference sequence). Here the CDR3 reads CSARGPGPQETQYF. DNA for the CDR3: TGCAGTGCTAGAGGGCCTGGGCCTCAAGAGACCCAGTACTTC.

This clonotype showed up many times. The chain employs TRBV7-9 and TRBJ1-2; D gene unclear. Germline V gene sequence: CDR1 SEHNR, CDR2 FQNEAQ (reference sequence). The CDR3 covers 14 residues. Trimming took off 5 bases at V and 8 bases at J, with 18 bases between the two ends. The CDR3 reads CASSPSFFEGGYTF. The CDR3 DNA follows: TGTGCCAGCAGCCCATCGTTCTTTGAAGGAGGCTACACCTTC. Supplemented by reference TRBV7-9 and TRBJ1-2, the full variable domain reads DTGVSQNPRHKITKRGQNVTFRCDPISEHNRLYWYRQTLGQGPEFLTYFQNEAQLEKSRLLSDRFSAERPKGSFSTLEIQRTEQGDSAMYLCASSPSFFEGGYTFGSGTRLTVV.

This clonotype appeared many times. The chain joins TRBV15 to TRBJ1-2, with unresolved D. Looked up from germline, CDR1 is LNHNV and CDR2 is YYDKDF (reference sequence). The CDR3 is 14 residues long. The germline V and J ends were trimmed by 9 bases and 9 bases, with 23 bases remaining between them. The CDR3 DNA follows: TGTGCCACTCGCGGTCCGGCCGGGGAGGGCAGCTACACCTTC. Translating gives CATRGPAGEGSYTF.

This clonotype was seen at least ten times. This sequence may be a read error, since a much larger clone differs from it by one base. The genes are TRBV29-1 and TRBJ2-1; 8 nucleotides align to TRBD2. Trimming took 4 bases from V and 5 from J; bases not matched to a gene: 4. Per germline, CDR1 SQVTM and CDR2 ANQGSEA. The CDR3 runs 13 residues. The CDR3 DNA reads as TGCAGCGTTGGCGGGGGGTTTAACAATGAGCAGTTCTTC. Residues: CSVGGGFNNEQFF.

Comments on this clonotype: A much larger clone differs by one base, so this may be a read error. DNA for the CDR3: TGTGCCAGCAGCCTCCGGGGAAGGAAAGAGACCCAGTACTTC. This encodes CASSLRGRKETQYF. This chain links TRBV3-1 with TRBJ2-5, with a weak D call TRBD2 (5 bases). The germline gives CDR1 LGHDT, CDR2 YNNKEL (reference sequence). The CDR3 consists of 14 residues. The ends were cut back, 4 bases at V and 3 bases at J, with 12 bases in the middle.